The 24 T cell receptor beta chains listed next were all sequenced from one sample in a study of T cells in Graves' hyperthyroidism and ophthalmopathy. TCR beta CDR3 region amplification was performed from RNA transcripts. HTBI primers were used for first-round RT-PCR of the TCR CDR3. TCRdb itself ran the multiplex PCR reads through MiXCR, one entry per CDR3 protein. The sample shows some 770,000 distinct CDR3 sequences, roughly 15% of them seen only once. Material for sequencing was blood. The receptors originated from a man younger than 35 with Graves' hyperthyroidism.

The CDR3 loop is CAIGRDGGGQPQHF. CDR3 DNA sequence: TGTGCCATCGGCCGGGACGGCGGGGGTCAGCCCCAGCATTTT. The V gene is TRBV10-3, the J gene TRBJ1-5, with D tentatively TRBD1 (5 bases). CDR3 length: 14 residues. CDR1 ENHRY and CDR2 SYGVKD come from the germline V gene. Trimming cost V 8 bases and J 6 bases, with 17 bases left between them.

This clonotype was seen a handful of times. This rearrangement joins TRBV28 to TRBJ2-5; TRBD2 matches 9 bases. CDR3 length: 14 amino acids. CDR1 is MDHEN and CDR2 is SYDVKM in the germline V gene. Trimming took 9 bases from V and 5 from J; bases not matched to a gene: 10. CDR3 sequence (DNA): TGTGCCAGTGCGAGCGGGAGGAGGTTTGAGACCCAGTACTTC. Its translation: CASASGRRFETQYF.

The chain has TRBV7-8 and TRBJ2-4; D perhaps matches TRBD2 (5 bases). Germline V lookup: CDR1 SGHVS, CDR2 FQNEAQ. V dropped 2 bases and J dropped 6 bases, with 8 bases sitting between them. This CDR3 comprises 13 residues. The CDR3 spells CASSLHEGNIQYF. CDR3 coding DNA: TGTGCCAGCAGCTTACATGAGGGAAACATTCAGTACTTC.

This clonotype was counted many times. CDR3 residues: CASSLAWGRDTQYF. As DNA, the CDR3 is TGTGCCAGCAGCTTAGCCTGGGGGCGTGATACGCAGTATTTT. J is TRBJ2-3 and V is TRBV7-8; tentative D call: TRBD1 (6 bases). This CDR3 comprises 14 residues. CDR1 is SGHVS, CDR2 FQNEAQ, per germline. V gave up 0 bases and J gave up 6 bases, with 10 bases separating them.

J is TRBJ1-1 and V is TRBV4-1; D might be TRBD1 (5 bases). Between the trimmed V and J ends, which lost 0 bases and 2 bases, there was a span of 13 bases. The CDR3 totals 16 residues. Looked up from germline, CDR1 is MGHRA and CDR2 is YSYEKL. CDR3 DNA sequence: TGCGCCAGCAGCCAAGATAGGGGAGACTCTAACACTGAAGCTTTCTTT. Encoded protein: CASSQDRGDSNTEAFF.

This clonotype has at least ten counts. This chain's CDR3 is CASSPTSQTGDTQYF. The CDR3 nucleotides are TGTGCCAGCAGTCCGACTAGCCAGACGGGAGATACGCAGTATTTT. The V and J genes are TRBV28 and TRBJ2-3; TRBD2 aligns across 7 bases. The CDR3 consists of 15 residues. Germline CDR1 and CDR2: MDHEN and SYDVKM. J gave up 5 bases and V 5 bases, and 10 bases lay outside the gene matches.

This clonotype was counted many times. The chain recombines TRBV29-1 with TRBJ2-3; D is possibly TRBD1 (6 bases). CDR3 size: 17 residues. Germline values: CDR1 SQVTM, CDR2 ANQGSEA. Trimming took 4 bases from V and 0 from J, leaving 20 bases between them. The CDR3 bases are TGCAGCGTTGTCCCCCGACAGGCCAGCAGAAGCACAGATACGCAGTATTTT. This codes for CSVVPRQASRSTDTQYF.

This clonotype was recorded many times. The chain links TRBV12-3 or TRBV12-4 to TRBJ2-1; TRBD2 matches 14 bases. The CDR3 spans 18 residues. The V segment lost 6 bases and the J segment 5 bases; nucleotides outside the gene matches: 12. In DNA form, the CDR3 reads TGTGCCAGCAGCTACAGACTAGCGGGAGGGGAGAGAGACAATGAGCAGTTCTTC. Its protein product is CASSYRLAGGERDNEQFF.

Note on this clonotype: One end of the junction does not line up with germline, which may come from a read error. The chain has TRBV10-3 and TRBJ2-3; D perhaps matches TRBD2 (6 bases). The germline CDR1 and CDR2 sequences are ENHRY and SYGVKD. This CDR3 is 15 amino acids long. CDR3 protein: CAVRRDSIYTDTQYF. The CDR3 nucleotides read TGTGCCGTCAGACGGGACTCCATTTACACAGATACGCAGTATTTT.

The table lists this clonotype with many counts. The rearrangement uses TRBV11-3 and TRBJ1-1; no firm D call. Germline lookup yields CDR1 SGHNT and CDR2 YENEEA. The CDR3 consists of 13 residues. Trimming took off 0 bases at V and 3 bases at J, with 5 bases between the two ends. The CDR3 coding sequence is TGTGCCAGCAGCTTAGAGACTTACACTGAAGCTTTCTTT. It is translated as CASSLETYTEAFF.

This clonotype occurred a few times. The rearrangement links TRBV20-1 to TRBJ2-7; D is unresolved. The CDR3 spans 13 residues. Germline V gene sequence: CDR1 DFQATT, CDR2 SNEGSKA (reference sequence). Trimming pared 6 bases from V and 0 bases from J, leaving 12 bases between. CDR3 coding DNA: TGCAGTGCCAGTAAAATGAGCTCCTACGAGCAGTACTTC. As protein: CSASKMSSYEQYF.

This clonotype was found many times. The gene calls are TRBV11-1 and TRBJ2-1, with 10 nucleotides matching TRBD2. With 5 bases clipped from V and 0 bases from J, the junction kept 4 bases outside the gene matches. The germline V gene has CDR1 SGHAT and CDR2 FQDESV (reference sequence). The CDR3 is made up of 16 amino acids. The CDR3: CASSGRLAGSYNEQFF. CDR3 sequence (DNA): TGTGCCAGCAGCGGAAGACTAGCGGGCTCCTACAATGAGCAGTTCTTC.

Only a few counts were recorded for this clonotype. The chain combines TRBV29-1 with TRBJ2-7, with D tentatively TRBD2 (6 bases). Germline-derived CDR1 and CDR2 are SQVTM and ANQGSEA. The CDR3 has 12 residues. Trimming left V 5 bases short and J 7 bases short, with 15 bases between. CDR3 region: CSVWDSGVEQYF. The CDR3 DNA reads as TGCAGCGTTTGGGACTCGGGCGTAGAGCAGTACTTC.

The chain recombines TRBV7-3 with TRBJ2-7; a possible D gene is TRBD1 (6 bases). V lost 7 bases to trimming and J lost 3 bases, with 22 bases between them. The CDR3 extends over 16 amino acids. Germline-derived CDR1 and CDR2 are SGHTA and FQGTGA. CDR3 in DNA: TGTGCCAGCACCTCCATGGGACACCGGAATTACTACGAGCAGTACTTC. Residues: CASTSMGHRNYYEQYF.

This clonotype was counted between two and nine times. The V call is TRBV5-1, the J call TRBJ1-1, with D possibly being TRBD1 (5 bases). The CDR3 consists of 14 residues. V lost 3 bases to trimming and J lost 1 base, with 10 bases between them. Germline V gene data show CDR1 as SGHRS and CDR2 as YFSETQ. This chain's CDR3 is CASSSTERNTEAFF. DNA of the CDR3: TGCGCCAGCAGCTCGACAGAGCGGAACACTGAAGCTTTCTTT.

A note on this clonotype: Being one base from a much bigger clone, this may be a read error. The V and J genes are TRBV28 and TRBJ1-3, with D uncertain. The CDR3 length is 14 residues. Germline V lookup: CDR1 MDHEN, CDR2 SYDVKM. V was pared by 5 bases and J by 2 bases, with 10 bases between. The CDR3 DNA follows: TGTGCCAGCAGTCTAGTAAGCCCTGGAAACACCATATATTTT. This translates into CASSLVSPGNTIYF.

This clonotype has at least ten counts. The chain has TRBV7-9 and TRBJ2-1; 10 bases agree with TRBD2. After removal of 1 base from V and 8 bases from J, the junction contained 11 bases not matched to a gene. Germline V gene sequence: CDR1 SEHNR, CDR2 FQNEAQ (reference sequence). CDR3 length: 17 residues. The DNA of the CDR3 is TGTGCCAGCAGCTTAGAATGGTCTAGCGGGAGCAGATATGAGCAGTTCTTC. Protein product: CASSLEWSSGSRYEQFF.

There are many counts of this clonotype. The rearrangement uses TRBV20-1 and TRBJ1-2; D remains unclear. Germline lookup yields CDR1 DFQATT and CDR2 SNEGSKA (reference sequence). V shed 0 bases and J shed 2 bases, with 7 bases lying between them. This CDR3 comprises 13 residues. The CDR3 region has the DNA TGCAGTGCTAGAGATGGGAAGAACTATGGCTACACCTTC. It specifies CSARDGKNYGYTF.

This clonotype has just a few counts. A much larger clone differs from this one at a single base, so this may be a read error. V and J are TRBV28 and TRBJ2-3, with 7 bases that match TRBD1. The CDR3 totals 16 residues. V trimming: 3 bases; J trimming: 2 bases; junction bases outside the gene matches: 8. Germline-derived CDR1 and CDR2 are MDHEN and SYDVKM. For the CDR3, the DNA is TGTGCCAGCAGTTTCGACCTGGGACAGCCCACAGATACGCAGTATTTT. This translates into CASSFDLGQPTDTQYF.

In this sample, this clonotype turned up many times. The rearrangement joins TRBV28 to TRBJ2-3; D perhaps matches TRBD2 (6 bases). V lost 6 bases and J 4 bases, leaving 23 bases between the germline ends. Germline-derived CDR1 and CDR2 are MDHEN and SYDVKM. The CDR3 runs to 17 residues. The CDR3 DNA reads TGTGCCAGCAGGCGGGCTCGAAATTGGAGGGCCCCAGATACGCAGTATTTT. Residues: CASRRARNWRAPDTQYF.

Points on this clonotype: This may stem from a read error, because a much larger clone lies one nucleotide away. The rearrangement links TRBV7-2 to TRBJ2-5, with D hard to call. Trimming shortened V by 2 bases and J by 4 bases, and 14 bases separated the two germline ends. In germline, CDR1 is SGHTA, CDR2 FQGNSA. There are 15 residues in the CDR3. For the CDR3, the DNA is TGTGCCAGCAGCTTAACACCTAGGGTGCGAGAGACCCAGTACTTC. The encoded protein is CASSLTPRVRETQYF.

This sequence joins TRBV6-5 and TRBJ2-7; D possibly corresponds to TRBD2 (6 bases). The germline CDR1 and CDR2 sequences are MNHEY and SVGAGI. Trimming removed 0 bases from V and 6 bases from J, with 12 bases in between. The CDR3 consists of 14 residues. The CDR3 nucleotides are TGTGCCAGCAGTTACTCGAGAGCGGGCTGCGAGCAGTACTTC. It encodes CASSYSRAGCEQYF.

This clonotype was recorded many times. In DNA form, the CDR3 reads TGTGCCAGCAGCCCAGACAAAGGCCACGAGCAGTACTTC. Encoded protein: CASSPDKGHEQYF. The chain couples TRBV7-6 to TRBJ2-7; D not resolved. Trimming removed 5 bases from V and 5 bases from J, with 13 bases in between. Germline V gene lookup returns CDR1 SGHVS and CDR2 FNYEAQ. The CDR3 covers 13 residues.

The chain combines TRBV7-2 with TRBJ1-5; D might be TRBD1 (5 bases). Germline V CDR1 and CDR2: SGHTA, FQGNSA. The CDR3 spans 13 residues. Trimming removed 1 base at V and 6 bases at J, with 7 bases between. CDR3 residues: CASSLGDAQPQHF. The CDR3 DNA reads TGTGCCAGCAGCTTAGGGGACGCTCAGCCCCAGCATTTT.